Listed below are T cell receptor beta chains from one sample, sequenced in a study of CD8+ T cells in alopecia areata. TCRdb's copy holds only in-frame clones and misses some; the assay was immunoSEQ multiplex PCR. The sample lists 170,000 or so clones, about 48% seen once, with 10% to 13% in the top ten. Source: CD8+ T cells sorted from blood, taken at week 24, from a patient treated with tofacitinib. The receptor source for this set is a human donor with alopecia areata. The CDR3 runs from the conserved cysteine through the conserved F or W. The order of the fields is D gene, clone size, J gene, V gene, CDR3 length, CDR3 DNA, CDR3 protein. The D gene is left open where the match is weak. Rows may omit the clone size; those that give it use once, few, many or a size class.

.	few	TRBJ2-7	TRBV27	12	TGTGCCAGCAGTCCCAAACAGGTACCGCAGTACTTC	CASSPKQVPQYF
.	few	TRBJ1-1	TRBV25-1	14	TGTGCCAGCAGTGAAACGGACAGTGGGACTGAAGCTTTCTTT	CASSETDSGTEAFF
TRBD1	.	TRBJ2-7	TRBV5-6	15	TGTGCCAGCAGCCGAGAGGGACAGGGCGACCACGAGCAGTACTTC	CASSREGQGDHEQYF
.	.	TRBJ2-5	TRBV5-1	14	TGCGCCAGCAGCGGGGCCGCCTATCGGGAGACCCAGTACTTC	CASSGAAYRETQYF
TRBD2	.	TRBJ2-3	TRBV27	17	TGTGCCAGCAGTTCCGCCCTCCTCCGGGGGGGCACAGATACGCAGTATTTT	CASSSALLRGGTDTQYF
TRBD1	few	TRBJ2-7	TRBV30	13	TGTGCCTGCCGGGACAGGGGATCCTACGAGCAGTACTTC	CACRDRGSYEQYF
.	.	TRBJ1-2	TRBV29-1	13	TGCAGCGTTGAAGGATGGGGAGACTATGGCTACACCTTC	CSVEGWGDYGYTF
.	.	TRBJ1-4	TRBV30	14	TGTGCCTGGAGTGTCGATGCAACTAATGAAAAACTGTTTTTT	CAWSVDATNEKLFF
.	.	TRBJ2-1	TRBV4-3	15	TGCGCCAGCAGCCCCAGCGGTCTTCAGCCCAATGAGCAGTTCTTC	CASSPSGLQPNEQFF
TRBD1	once	TRBJ1-6	TRBV4-3	15	TGCGCCAGCAGCCAAGACTGGACAGGGAATTCACCCCTCCACTTT	CASSQDWTGNSPLHF
.	few	TRBJ2-1	TRBV29-1	13	TGCAGCGTTGAAAGGGGGGCCGACAATGAGCAGTTCTTC	CSVERGADNEQFF
TRBD1	few	TRBJ2-3	TRBV7-6	17	TGTGCCAGCAGCCCCGTTTCATGGGGCCAGGGGGCAGATACGCAGTATTTT	CASSPVSWGQGADTQYF